The sequence of this TCR beta chain was determined in a study of T-cell memory formation after mild COVID-19. Study background: Clustering of TCRs was largely donor specific. Study-wide results and caveats: Within pre-infection memory, some responding clones were found, suggesting cross-reactive memory joined.

TCRdb re-analysed the 5' RACE reads in MiXCR, keeping a single row per CDR3 protein. This table has 300,000 to 350,000 distinct CDR3 sequences, about 13% appearing once. V was clipped by 3 bases and J by 6 bases, with 14 bases between them. CDR1 is DFQATT, CDR2 SNEGSKA, per germline (reference sequence). The CDR3 has 13 amino acids. Note on this clonotype: What it binds is not known.

This sequence was found in a man aged 18 to 30 who had mild COVID-19 (a few samples of this study predate the infection). Cell type and time point are not known. V is TRBV20-1 and J is TRBJ1-2; the D is unclear. The sample comprised PBMCs or a T cell subset sorted from them (not recorded which). The CDR3 sequence: CSARQVLMDGYTF. The CDR3 nucleotides are TGCAGTGCTAGGCAGGTGCTTATGGATGGCTACACCTTC.